This TCR beta chain is drawn from a study of tumor-infiltrating lymphocytes in primary liver carcinoma. Study-wide results and caveats: The samples were not sorted (they were bulk), so CD4+ and CD8+ repertoires were not compared.

Unsorted whole blood served as the source of blood RNA, and germline DNA was extracted as well. Comments on this clonotype: Its antigen remains unknown. This may be a read error: a much more frequent sequence differs by one nucleotide.

TCR beta cDNA was reverse-transcribed from about 500 ng of total RNA. The reaction used a constant-region primer and ProtoScript II reverse transcriptase. Three nested multiplex PCR rounds, a slightly modified ARM-PCR, produced the libraries for TCR beta. TRBV1-TRBV30 forward primers paired with a C-beta reverse primer were used in the first two PCR rounds, which ran approximately 11 cycles each. TCRdb used MiXCR to reprocess the multiplex PCR reads, holding one entry per CDR3 protein. This table holds 300,000 to 400,000 distinct CDR3 sequences, around three fifths found once. Germline V gene data show CDR1 as MNHEY and CDR2 as SVGEGT. Trimming removed 6 bases at V and 7 bases at J, with 18 bases between. The CDR3 sequence is 14 residues long.

This chain uses TRBV6-2 or TRBV6-3 with TRBJ2-5; possibly TRBD2 for D (6 bases). The TCR was taken from a middle-aged man with primary liver carcinoma and hepatitis B virus infection. Sequenced sample: peripheral blood. The CDR3 DNA sequence: TGTGCCAGCAGCCCTACTAGCACGTCCAGGACCCAGTACTTC. Amino acids: CASSPTSTSRTQYF.